This T cell receptor beta chain appears in the sequencing data of a study of metastatic and nonmetastatic thyroid tumors. At the level of the study: Repertoires from malignant and benign thyroid patients were compared across blood and tumor or nodule tissue.

Patients were all untreated before their thyroid surgery. The CDR3 runs to 15 residues. TCRdb called clones again from the PCR reads with MiXCR. The sample has some 33,000 clones; approximately 15% are singletons. This clone was seen more than once but under ten times. Its antigen is unknown. At one boundary the junction diverges from the germline segment, which might be a read error. The study, taken as a whole, reports: A significant increase in TCR beta diversity was reportedly seen in malignant thyroid tumors relative to benign nodules, in blood and tumor.

The sample was blood. This receptor was identified in a female donor with papillary thyroid cancer or a benign thyroid nodule (not recorded which). Some clones in this sample may be carry-over from other donors' samples. This chain connects TRBV12-3 or TRBV12-4 to TRBJ1-3, with a possible D match to TRBD1 (5 bases). The CDR3 region has the DNA TGTGCCAGCAGCTCGCCCCAGGGCTCTGGAAGCACCATATGTTTT. Translated, it gives CASSSPQGSGSTICF.